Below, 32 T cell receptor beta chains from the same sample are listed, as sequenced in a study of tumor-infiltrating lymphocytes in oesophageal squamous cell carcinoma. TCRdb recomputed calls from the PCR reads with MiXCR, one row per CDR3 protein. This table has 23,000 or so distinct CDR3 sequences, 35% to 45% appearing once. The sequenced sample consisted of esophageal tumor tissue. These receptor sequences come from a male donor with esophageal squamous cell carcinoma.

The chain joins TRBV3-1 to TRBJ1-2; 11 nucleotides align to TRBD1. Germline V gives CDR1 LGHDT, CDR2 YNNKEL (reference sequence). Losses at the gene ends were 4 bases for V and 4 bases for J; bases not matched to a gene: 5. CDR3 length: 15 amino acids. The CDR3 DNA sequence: TGTGCCAGCAGCCGGACAGGGGGCGCAGGCTATGGCTACACCTTC. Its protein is CASSRTGGAGYGYTF.

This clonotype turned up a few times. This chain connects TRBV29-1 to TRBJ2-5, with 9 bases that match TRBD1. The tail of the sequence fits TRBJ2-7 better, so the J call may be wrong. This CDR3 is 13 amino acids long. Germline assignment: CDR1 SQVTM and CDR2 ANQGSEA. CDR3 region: CSVPGQGPYEQYF. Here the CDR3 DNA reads TGCAGCGTCCCGGGACAGGGTCCCTACGAGCAGTACTTC.

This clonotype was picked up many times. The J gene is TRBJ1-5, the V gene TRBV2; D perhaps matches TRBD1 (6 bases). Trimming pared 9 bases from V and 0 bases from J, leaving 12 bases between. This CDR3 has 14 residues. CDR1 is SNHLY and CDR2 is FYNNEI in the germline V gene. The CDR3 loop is CASEGHLSNQPQHF. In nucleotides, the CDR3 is TGTGCCAGTGAGGGACACCTTAGCAATCAGCCCCAGCATTTT.

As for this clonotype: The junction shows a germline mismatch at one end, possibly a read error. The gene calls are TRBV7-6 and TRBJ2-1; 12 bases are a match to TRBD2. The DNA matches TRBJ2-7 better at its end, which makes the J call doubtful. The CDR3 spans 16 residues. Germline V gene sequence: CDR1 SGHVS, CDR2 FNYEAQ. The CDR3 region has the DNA TGTGCTAGCAGCTATTCTAGCGGGAGGGCATCCTACGAGCAGTACTTC. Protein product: CASSYSSGRASYEQYF.

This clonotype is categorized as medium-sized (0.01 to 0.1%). For the CDR3, the DNA is TGTGCCAGCAAACAGGGGGGTGGAAACACCATATATTTT. The encoded protein is CASKQGGGNTIYF. The chain combines TRBV6-1 with TRBJ1-3; 8 nucleotides align to TRBD1. Trimming at V came to 7 bases and at J to 3 bases, leaving 2 bases not matched to a gene. Germline CDR1 is MNHNS and CDR2 is SASEGT. This CDR3 is 13 amino acids long.

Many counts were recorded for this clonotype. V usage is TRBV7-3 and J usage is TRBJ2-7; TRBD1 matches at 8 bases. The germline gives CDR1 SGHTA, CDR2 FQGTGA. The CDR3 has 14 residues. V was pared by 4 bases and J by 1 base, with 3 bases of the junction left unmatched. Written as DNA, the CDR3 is TGTGCCAGCAGCTCCGGACAGGGATCCTACGAGCAGTACTTC. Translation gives CASSSGQGSYEQYF. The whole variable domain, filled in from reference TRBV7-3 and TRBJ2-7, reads GAGVSQTPSNKVTEKGKYVELRCDPISGHTALYWYRQSLGQGPEFLIYFQGTGAADDSGLPNDRFFAVRPEGSVSTLKIQRTERGDSAVYLCASSSGQGSYEQYFGPGTRLTVT.

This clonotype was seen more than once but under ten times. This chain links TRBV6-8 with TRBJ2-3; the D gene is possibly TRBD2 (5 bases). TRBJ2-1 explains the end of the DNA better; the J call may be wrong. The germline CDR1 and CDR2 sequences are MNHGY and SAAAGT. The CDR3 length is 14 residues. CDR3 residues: CASSSPGSGETQFF. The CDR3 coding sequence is TGTGCCAGCAGCTCGCCGGGGTCCGGGGAGACCCAGTTCTTC.

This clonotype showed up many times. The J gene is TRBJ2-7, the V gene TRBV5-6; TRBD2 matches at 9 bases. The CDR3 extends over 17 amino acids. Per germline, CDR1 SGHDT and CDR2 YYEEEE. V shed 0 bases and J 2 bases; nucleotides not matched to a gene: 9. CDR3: CASSLARRAGGTYEQYF. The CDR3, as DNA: TGTGCCAGCAGCTTGGCTAGGCGCGCGGGAGGGACCTACGAGCAGTACTTC.

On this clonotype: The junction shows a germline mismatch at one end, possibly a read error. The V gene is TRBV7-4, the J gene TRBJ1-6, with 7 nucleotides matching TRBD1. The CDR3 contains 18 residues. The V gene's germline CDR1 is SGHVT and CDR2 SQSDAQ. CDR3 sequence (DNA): TGTGCCAGCAGTTCCAGCCGAGGACTGACAGGGTCGCACTACGAGCAGTACTTT. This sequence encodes CASSSSRGLTGSHYEQYF.

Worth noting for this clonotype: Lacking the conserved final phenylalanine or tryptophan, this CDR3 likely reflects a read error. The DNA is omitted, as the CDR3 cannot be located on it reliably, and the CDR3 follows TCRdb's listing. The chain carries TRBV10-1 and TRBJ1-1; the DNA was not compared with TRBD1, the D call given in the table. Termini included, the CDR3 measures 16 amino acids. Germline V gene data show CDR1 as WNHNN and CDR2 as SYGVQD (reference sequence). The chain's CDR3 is CASNDRVSKRPSTSAP.

The DNA of the CDR3 is TGTGCCAGCAACGAATACAATGAGCAGTTCTTC. This codes for CASNEYNEQFF. The chain couples TRBV6-2 or TRBV6-3 to TRBJ2-3, with D uncertain. The J call may be mistaken, given a closer DNA end match to TRBJ2-1. Germline V gives CDR1 MNHEY, CDR2 SVGEGT. The CDR3 spans 11 residues.

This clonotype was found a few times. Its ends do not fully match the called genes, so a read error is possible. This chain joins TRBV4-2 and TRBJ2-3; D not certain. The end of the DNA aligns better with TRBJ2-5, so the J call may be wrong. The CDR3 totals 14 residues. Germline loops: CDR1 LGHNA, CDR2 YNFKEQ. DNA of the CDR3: TGTGCCAGCAGCCAAGATTACGGGCAAGACACCCAGTACTTC. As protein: CASSQDYGQDTQYF.

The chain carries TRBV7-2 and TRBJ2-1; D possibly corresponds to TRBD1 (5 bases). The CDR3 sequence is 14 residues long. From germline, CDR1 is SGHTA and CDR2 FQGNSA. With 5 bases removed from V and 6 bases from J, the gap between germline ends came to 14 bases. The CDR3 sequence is CASSPTPQGNEQFF. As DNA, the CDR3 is TGTGCCAGCAGCCCGACACCGCAGGGCAATGAGCAGTTCTTC.

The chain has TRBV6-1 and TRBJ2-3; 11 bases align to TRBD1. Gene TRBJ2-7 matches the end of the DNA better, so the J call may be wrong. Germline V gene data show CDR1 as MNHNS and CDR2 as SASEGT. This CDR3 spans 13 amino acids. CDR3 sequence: CASTRDRGYEQYF. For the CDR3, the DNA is TGTGCCAGCACCCGGGACAGGGGGTACGAGCAGTACTTC.

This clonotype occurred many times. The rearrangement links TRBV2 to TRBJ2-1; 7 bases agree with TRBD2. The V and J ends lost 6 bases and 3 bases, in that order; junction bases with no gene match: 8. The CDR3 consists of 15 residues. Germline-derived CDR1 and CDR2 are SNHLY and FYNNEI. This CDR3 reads CASRVTSDYYNEQFF. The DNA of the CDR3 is TGTGCCAGCAGAGTAACTAGCGATTACTACAATGAGCAGTTCTTC.

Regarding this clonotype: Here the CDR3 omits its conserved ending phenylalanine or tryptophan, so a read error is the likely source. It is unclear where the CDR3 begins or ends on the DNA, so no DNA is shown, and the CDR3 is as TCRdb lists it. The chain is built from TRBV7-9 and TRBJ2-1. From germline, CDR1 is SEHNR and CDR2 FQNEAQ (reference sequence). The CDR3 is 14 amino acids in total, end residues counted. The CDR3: CASSADHYGYTFGS.

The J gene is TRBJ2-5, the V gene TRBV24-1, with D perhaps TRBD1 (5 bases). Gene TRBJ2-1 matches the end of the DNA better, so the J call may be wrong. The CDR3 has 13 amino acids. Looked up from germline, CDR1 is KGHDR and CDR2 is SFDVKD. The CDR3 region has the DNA TGTGCCACCAGTGATTTAAGATCAGGGTTTCAGTTCTTC. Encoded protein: CATSDLRSGFQFF.

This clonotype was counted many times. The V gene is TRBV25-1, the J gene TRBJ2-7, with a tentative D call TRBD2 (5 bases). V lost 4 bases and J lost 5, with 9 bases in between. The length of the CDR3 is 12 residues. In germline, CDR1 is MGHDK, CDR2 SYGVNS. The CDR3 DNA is TGTGCCAGCAGTGCCGGGAACGACGAGCAGTACTTC. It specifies CASSAGNDEQYF.

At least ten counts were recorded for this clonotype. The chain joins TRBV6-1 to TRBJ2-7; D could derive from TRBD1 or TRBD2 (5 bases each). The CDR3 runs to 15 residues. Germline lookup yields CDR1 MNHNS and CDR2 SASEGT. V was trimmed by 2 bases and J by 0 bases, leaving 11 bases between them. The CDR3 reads CASSELPGSSYEQYF. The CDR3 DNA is TGTGCCAGCAGTGAATTGCCAGGGAGCTCCTACGAGCAGTACTTC.

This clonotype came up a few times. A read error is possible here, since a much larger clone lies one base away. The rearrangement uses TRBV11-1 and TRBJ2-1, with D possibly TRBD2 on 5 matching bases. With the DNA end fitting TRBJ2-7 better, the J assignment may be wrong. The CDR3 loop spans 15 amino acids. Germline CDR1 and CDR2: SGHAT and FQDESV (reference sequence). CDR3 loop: CASTSREGGYNEQYF. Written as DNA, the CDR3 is TGTGCCAGCACGTCCCGTGAGGGTGGATACAATGAGCAGTACTTC.

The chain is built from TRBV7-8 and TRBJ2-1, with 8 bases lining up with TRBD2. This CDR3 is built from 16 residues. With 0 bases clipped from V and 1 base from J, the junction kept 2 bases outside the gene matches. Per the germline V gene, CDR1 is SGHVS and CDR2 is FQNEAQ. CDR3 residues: CASSLASGRSYNEQFF. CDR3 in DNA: TGTGCCAGCAGCTTAGCGAGCGGGAGATCCTACAATGAGCAGTTCTTC.

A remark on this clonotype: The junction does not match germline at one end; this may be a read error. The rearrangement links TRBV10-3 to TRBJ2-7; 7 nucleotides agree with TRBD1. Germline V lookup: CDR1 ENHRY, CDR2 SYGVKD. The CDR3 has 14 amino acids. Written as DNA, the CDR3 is TGTGCCATCAGAGGAGACAGGGCCAATTCACCCCTCCACTTC. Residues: CAIRGDRANSPLHF.

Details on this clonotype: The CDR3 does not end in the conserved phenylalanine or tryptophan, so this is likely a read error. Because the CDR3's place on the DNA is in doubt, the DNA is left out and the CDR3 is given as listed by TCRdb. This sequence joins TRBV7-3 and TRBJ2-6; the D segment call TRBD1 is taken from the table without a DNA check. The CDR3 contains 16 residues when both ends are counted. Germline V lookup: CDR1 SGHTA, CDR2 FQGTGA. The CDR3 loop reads CASSLKGGGNEQYFGA.

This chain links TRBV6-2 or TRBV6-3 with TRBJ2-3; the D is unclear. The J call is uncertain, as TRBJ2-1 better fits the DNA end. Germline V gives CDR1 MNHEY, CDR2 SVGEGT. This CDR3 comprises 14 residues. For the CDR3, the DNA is TGTGCCAGCAGAGAGATAGGGCGATACAATGAGCAGTTCTTC. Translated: CASREIGRYNEQFF.

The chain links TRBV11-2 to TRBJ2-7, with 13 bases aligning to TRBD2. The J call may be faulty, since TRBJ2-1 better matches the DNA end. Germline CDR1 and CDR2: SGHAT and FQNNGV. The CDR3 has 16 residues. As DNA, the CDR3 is TGTGCCAGCAGCTTAGGAGTACTAGCGGGAGGGAATGAGCAGTTCTTC. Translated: CASSLGVLAGGNEQFF.

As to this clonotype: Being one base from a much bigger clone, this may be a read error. The DNA of the CDR3 is TGTGCCAGCAGTTACTCGATCAAAAATGAGCAGTACTTC. Translating it yields CASSYSIKNEQYF. V gene TRBV6-6 combines with J gene TRBJ2-7; unclear D gene. Germline CDR1 and CDR2: MNHNY and SVGAGI (reference sequence). CDR3 size: 13 residues. V was cut by 0 bases and J by 7 bases, with 10 bases left in between.

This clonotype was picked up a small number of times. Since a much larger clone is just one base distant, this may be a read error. CDR3 sequence: CASSYSANSYEQFF. In DNA, the CDR3 is TGTGCCAGCAGTTACAGCGCAAACTCCTACGAGCAGTTCTTC. The rearrangement links TRBV6-1 to TRBJ2-3; no clear D. The DNA end favors TRBJ2-1, so the J call may be wrong. CDR1 is MNHNS, CDR2 SASEGT, per germline. The CDR3 extends over 14 amino acids.

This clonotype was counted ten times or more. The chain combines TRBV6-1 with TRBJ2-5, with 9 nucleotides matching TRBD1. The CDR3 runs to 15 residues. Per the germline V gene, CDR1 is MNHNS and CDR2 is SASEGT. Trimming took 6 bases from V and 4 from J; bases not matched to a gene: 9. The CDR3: CASRLTGGRGETQYF. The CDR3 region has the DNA TGTGCCAGCAGATTAACAGGGGGCAGAGGAGAGACCCAGTACTTC.

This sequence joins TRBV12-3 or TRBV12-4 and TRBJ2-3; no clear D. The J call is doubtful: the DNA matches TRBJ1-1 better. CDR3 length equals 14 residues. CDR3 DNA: TGTGCCAGCAGGTCTTCGTGGCCGAACACTGAAGCTTTCTTT. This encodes CASRSSWPNTEAFF.

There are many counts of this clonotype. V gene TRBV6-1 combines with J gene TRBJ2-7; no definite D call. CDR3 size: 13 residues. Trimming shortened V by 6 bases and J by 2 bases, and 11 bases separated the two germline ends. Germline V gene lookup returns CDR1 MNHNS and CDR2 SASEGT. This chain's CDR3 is CASRGSPTYEQYF. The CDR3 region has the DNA TGTGCCAGCAGGGGCTCGCCAACCTACGAGCAGTACTTC.

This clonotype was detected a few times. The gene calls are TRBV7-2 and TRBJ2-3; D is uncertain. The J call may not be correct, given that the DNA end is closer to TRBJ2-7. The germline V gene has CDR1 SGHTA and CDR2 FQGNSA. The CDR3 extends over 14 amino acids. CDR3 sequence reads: CASSLELVSYEQYF. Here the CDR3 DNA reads TGTGCCAGCAGCTTAGAACTCGTCAGTTACGAGCAGTACTTC.

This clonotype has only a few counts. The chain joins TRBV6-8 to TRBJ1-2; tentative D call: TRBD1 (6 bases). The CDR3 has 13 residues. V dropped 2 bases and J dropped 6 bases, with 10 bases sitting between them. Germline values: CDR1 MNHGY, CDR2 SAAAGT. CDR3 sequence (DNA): TGTGCCAGCAGTTACATCAGGGGCCATGGCTACACCTTC. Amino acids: CASSYIRGHGYTF.